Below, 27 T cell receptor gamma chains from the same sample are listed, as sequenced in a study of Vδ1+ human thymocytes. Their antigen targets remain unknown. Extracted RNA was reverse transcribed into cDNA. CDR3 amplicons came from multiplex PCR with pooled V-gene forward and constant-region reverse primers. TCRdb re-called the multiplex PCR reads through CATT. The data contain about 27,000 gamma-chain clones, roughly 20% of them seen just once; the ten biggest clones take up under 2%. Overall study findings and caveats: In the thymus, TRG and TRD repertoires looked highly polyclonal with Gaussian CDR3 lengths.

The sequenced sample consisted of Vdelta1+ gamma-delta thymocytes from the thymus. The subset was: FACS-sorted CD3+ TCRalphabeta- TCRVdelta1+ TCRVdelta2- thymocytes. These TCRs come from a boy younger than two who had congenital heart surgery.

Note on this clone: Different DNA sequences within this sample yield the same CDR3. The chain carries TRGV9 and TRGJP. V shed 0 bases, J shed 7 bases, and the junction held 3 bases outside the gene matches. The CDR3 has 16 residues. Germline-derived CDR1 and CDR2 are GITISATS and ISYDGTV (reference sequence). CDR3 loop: CALWEVLELGKKIKVF. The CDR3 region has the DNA TGTGCCTTGTGGGAGGTGCTCGAGTTGGGCAAAAAAATCAAGGTATTT.

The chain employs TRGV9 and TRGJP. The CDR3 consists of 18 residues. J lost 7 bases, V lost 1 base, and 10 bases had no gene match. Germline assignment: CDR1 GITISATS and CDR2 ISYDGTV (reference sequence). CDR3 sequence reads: CALWEVHQGELGKKIKVF. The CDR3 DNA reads TGTGCCTTGTGGGAGGTCCATCAAGGGGAGTTGGGCAAAAAAATCAAGGTATTT.

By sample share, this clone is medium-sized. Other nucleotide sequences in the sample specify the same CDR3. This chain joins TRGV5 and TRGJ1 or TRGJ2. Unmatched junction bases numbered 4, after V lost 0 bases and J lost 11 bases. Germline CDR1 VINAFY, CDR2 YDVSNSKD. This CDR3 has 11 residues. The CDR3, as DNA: TGTGCCACCTGGGACAGGCGTGAGAAACTCTTT. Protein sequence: CATWDRREKLF.

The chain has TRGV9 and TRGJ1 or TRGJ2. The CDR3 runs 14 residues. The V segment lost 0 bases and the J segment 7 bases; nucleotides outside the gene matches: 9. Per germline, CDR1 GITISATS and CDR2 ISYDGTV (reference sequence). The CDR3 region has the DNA TGTGCCTTGTGGGAGGTGCATGATCGGTATAAGAAACTCTTT. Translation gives CALWEVHDRYKKLF.

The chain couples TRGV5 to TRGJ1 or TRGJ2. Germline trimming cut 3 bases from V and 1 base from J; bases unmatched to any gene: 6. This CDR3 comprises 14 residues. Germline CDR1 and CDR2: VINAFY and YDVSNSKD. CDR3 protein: CATWDHLNYYKKLF. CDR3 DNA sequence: TGTGCCACCTGGGACCACCTCAATTATTATAAGAAACTCTTT.

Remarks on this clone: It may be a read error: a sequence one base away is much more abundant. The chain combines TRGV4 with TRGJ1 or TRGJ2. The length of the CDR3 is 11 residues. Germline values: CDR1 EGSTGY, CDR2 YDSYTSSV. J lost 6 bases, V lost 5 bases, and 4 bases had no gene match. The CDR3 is CATWAGYKKLF. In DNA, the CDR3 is TGTGCCACCTGGGCTGGTTATAAGAAACTCTTT.

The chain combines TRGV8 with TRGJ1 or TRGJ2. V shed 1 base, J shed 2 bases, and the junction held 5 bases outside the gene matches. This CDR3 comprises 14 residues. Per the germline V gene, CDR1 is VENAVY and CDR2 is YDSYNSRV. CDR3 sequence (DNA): TGTGCCACCTGGGATAGCTGGTATTATTATAAGAAACTCTTT. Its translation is CATWDSWYYYKKLF.

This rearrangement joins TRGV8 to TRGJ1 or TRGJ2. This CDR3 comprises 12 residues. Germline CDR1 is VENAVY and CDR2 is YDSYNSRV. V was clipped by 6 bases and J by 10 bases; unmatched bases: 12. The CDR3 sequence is CATWIFRHKKLF. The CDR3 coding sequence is TGTGCCACCTGGATCTTTCGACACAAGAAACTCTTT.

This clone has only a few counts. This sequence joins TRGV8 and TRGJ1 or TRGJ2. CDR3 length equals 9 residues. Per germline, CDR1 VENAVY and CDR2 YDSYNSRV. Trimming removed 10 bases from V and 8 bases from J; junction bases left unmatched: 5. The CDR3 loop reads CATGNKKLF. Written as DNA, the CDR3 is TGTGCCACGGGAAATAAGAAACTCTTT.

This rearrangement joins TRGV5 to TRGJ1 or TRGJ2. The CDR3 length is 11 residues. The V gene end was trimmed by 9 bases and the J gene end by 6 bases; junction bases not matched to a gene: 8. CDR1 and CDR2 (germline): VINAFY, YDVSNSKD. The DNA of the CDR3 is TGTGCCACCCAGGGGGGTTATAAGAAACTCTTT. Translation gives CATQGGYKKLF.

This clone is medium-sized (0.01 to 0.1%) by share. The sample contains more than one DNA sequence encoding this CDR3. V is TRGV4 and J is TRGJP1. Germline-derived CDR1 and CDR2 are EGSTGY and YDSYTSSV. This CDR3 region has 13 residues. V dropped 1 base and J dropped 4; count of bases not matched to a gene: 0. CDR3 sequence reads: CATWDGTGWFKIF. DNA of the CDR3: TGTGCCACCTGGGATGGCACTGGTTGGTTCAAGATATTT.

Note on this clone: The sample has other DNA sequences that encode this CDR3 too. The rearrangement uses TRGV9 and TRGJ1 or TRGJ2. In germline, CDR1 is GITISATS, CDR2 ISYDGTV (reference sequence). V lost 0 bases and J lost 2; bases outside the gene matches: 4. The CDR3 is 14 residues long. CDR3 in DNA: TGTGCCTTGTGGGAGGTGTCGGATTATTATAAGAAACTCTTT. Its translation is CALWEVSDYYKKLF.

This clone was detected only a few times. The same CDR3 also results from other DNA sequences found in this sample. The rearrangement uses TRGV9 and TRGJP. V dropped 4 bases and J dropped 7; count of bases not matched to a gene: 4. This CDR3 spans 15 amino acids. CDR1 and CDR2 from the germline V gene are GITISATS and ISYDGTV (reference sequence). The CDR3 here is CALWERELGKKIKVF. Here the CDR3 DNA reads TGTGCCTTGTGGGAAAGGGAGTTGGGCAAAAAAATCAAGGTATTT.

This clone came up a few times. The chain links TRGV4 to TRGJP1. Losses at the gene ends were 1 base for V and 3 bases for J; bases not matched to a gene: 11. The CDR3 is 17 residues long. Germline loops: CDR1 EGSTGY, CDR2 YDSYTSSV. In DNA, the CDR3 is TGTGCCACCTGGGATGGCCTTGACGACCCCACTGGTTGGTTCAAGATATTT. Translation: CATWDGLDDPTGWFKIF.

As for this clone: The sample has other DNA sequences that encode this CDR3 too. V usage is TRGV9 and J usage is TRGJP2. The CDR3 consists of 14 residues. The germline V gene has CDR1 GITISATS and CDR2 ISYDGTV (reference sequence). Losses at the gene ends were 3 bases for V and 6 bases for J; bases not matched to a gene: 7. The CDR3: CALWEPRGDWIKTF. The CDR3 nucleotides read TGTGCCTTGTGGGAGCCGAGGGGTGATTGGATCAAGACGTTT.

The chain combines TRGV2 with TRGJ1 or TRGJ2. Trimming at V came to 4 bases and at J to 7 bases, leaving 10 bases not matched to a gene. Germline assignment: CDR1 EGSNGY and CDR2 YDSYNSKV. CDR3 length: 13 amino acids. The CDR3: CATWDVWGYKKLF. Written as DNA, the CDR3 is TGTGCCACCTGGGATGTCTGGGGGTATAAGAAACTCTTT.

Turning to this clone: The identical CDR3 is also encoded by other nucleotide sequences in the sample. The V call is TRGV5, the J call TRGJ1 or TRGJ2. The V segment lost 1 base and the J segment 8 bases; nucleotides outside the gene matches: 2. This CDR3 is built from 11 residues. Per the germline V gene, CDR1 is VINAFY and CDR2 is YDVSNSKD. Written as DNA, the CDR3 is TGTGCCACCTGGGACAGAAATAAGAAACTCTTT. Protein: CATWDRNKKLF.

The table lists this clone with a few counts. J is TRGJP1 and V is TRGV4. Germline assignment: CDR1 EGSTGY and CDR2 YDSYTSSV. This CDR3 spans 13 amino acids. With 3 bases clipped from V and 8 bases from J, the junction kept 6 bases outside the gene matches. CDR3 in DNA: TGTGCCACCTGGGATTCCAACGGTTGGTTCAAGATATTT. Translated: CATWDSNGWFKIF.

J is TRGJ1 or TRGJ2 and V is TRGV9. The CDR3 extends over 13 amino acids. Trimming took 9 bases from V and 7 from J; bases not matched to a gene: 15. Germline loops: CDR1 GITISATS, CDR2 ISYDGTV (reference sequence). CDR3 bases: TGTGCCTTGGTTCATAACTGCGGATATAAGAAACTCTTT. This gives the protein CALVHNCGYKKLF.

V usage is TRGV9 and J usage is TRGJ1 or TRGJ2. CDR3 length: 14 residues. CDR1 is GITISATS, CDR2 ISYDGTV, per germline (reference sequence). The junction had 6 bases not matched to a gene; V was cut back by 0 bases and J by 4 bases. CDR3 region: CALWEVRQYYKKLF. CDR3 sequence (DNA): TGTGCCTTGTGGGAGGTGCGACAATATTATAAGAAACTCTTT.

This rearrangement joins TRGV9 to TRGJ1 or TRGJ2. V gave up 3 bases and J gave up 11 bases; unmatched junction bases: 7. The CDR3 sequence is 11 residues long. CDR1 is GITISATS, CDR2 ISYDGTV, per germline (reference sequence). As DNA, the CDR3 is TGTGCCTTGTGGGAGATGCGCGAGAAACTCTTT. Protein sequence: CALWEMREKLF.

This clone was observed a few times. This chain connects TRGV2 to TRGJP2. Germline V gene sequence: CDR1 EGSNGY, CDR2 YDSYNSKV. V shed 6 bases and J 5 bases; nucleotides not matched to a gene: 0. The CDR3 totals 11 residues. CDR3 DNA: TGTGCCACCTGGAGTGATTGGATCAAGACGTTT. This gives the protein CATWSDWIKTF.

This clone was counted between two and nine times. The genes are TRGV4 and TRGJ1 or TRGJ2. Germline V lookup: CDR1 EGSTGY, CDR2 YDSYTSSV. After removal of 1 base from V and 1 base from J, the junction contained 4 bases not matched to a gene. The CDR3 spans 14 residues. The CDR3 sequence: CATWDGCNYYKKLF. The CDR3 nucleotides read TGTGCCACCTGGGATGGTTGTAATTATTATAAGAAACTCTTT.

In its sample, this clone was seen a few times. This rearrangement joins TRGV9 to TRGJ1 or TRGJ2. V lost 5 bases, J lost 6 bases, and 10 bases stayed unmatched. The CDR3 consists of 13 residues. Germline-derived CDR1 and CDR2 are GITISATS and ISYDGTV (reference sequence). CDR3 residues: CALWGEGIYKKLF. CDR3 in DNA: TGTGCCTTGTGGGGGGAGGGTATTTATAAGAAACTCTTT.

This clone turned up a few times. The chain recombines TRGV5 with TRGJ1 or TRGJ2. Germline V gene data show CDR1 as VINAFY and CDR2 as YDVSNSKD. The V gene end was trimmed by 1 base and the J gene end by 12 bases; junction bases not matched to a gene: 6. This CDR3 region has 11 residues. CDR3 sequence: CATWDRSRKLF. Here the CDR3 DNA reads TGTGCCACCTGGGACAGATCTAGGAAACTCTTT.

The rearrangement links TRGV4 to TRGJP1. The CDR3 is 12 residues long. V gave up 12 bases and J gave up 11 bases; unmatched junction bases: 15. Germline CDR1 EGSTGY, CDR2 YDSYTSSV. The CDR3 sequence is CAFIRPGWFKIF. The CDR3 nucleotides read TGTGCCTTTATTCGTCCAGGCTGGTTCAAGATATTT.

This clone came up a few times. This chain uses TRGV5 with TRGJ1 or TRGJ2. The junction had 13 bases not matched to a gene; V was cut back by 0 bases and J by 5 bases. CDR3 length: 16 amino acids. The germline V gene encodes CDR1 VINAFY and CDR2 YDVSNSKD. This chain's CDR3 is CATWDRPYPRNYKKLF. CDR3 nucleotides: TGTGCCACCTGGGACAGGCCCTACCCCAGAAATTATAAGAAACTCTTT.